The entry below gives a single TCR beta chain sequence along with its context. This clonotype was seen repeatedly, ten times or more. What antigen it recognizes has not been identified. No base-level quality is on record; no much larger clone is a single base apart. The record originates from a study of low-dose radiotherapy and immunotherapy resistance in tumors (dated 2022 in TCRdb). Background for the entire study: In Cohort 1, 0.5 Gy per fraction was delivered every 2 weeks, and a total PTV dose of 6.5 Gy was prescribed. Cohort 2 received 1 Gy per fraction every two weeks, with a total of 13 Gy over 26 weeks. Patients were given nivolumab as a 240 mg flat dose every two weeks and ipilimumab at 1 mg/kg every six weeks, with both drugs delivered intravenously. Every two weeks, patients got intravenous cyclophosphamide at 200 mg/m2, given one day ahead of each radiation and immunotherapy administration. Starting on cycle 1 day 1, patients took 300 mg of aspirin by mouth once daily for four cycles. Randomization of trial participants into treatment groups was not performed. The translational analysis covered eight patients: three from the first dose cohort and the first five from the second dose cohort.

The germline V gene encodes CDR1 SEHNR and CDR2 FQNEAQ (reference sequence). Ends trimmed: V by 10 bases, J by 0 bases; bases unmatched to a gene: 5. From cysteine to phenylalanine, the CDR3 is 14 amino acids long. The kept DNA is CDR3 alone, 42 bases in frame from the first base. This specimen's time point label, per the study, means: before trial treatment. The donors came from RACIN, which was a single-arm phase I dose-escalation trial that paired nivolumab and ipilimumab with aspirin, low-dose cyclophosphamide and low-dose radiotherapy. To be eligible, a patient needed to have an advanced solid tumor that was TIL-negative. Reads for this sample came from an Illumina HiSeq 2500. Superscript III and a set of TRAV- and TRBV-specific primers were used to synthesize first-strand cDNA, so that both TCRalpha and TCRbeta chains were covered. TCRs were amplified with Phusion for around 20 PCR cycles, with a constant-region primer paired with the adapter attached to the V primers. The MessageAmp II aRNA Amplification Kit was used to amplify the isolated mRNA, with in vitro transcription run for around 15 hours at 37 degrees C. The Dynabeads mRNA DIRECT Purification Kit was used to isolate mRNA for TCR sequencing. Indexed Illumina adapters were added in a second Phusion PCR of 25 cycles, after which AMPure XP beads were used to purify the products. The original methods were these. Custom Perl scripts pooled TCR sequences encoding the same protein, removed out-of-frame sequences and computed each clonotype's abundance. The analysis excluded TCR sequences that were supported by just one read. Repertoire metrics included Shannon entropy, Gini index, clonality, richness, and frequency of TCRs shared between repertoires. TCRdb took the public reads, trimmed them with fastp at Q25, ran MiXCR for clone calling and kept in-frame beta chains. Each CDR3 protein gets just one entry, which takes the most common genes and DNA from the rows behind it. The V and J calls here are based on TCRdb, not the publication. Within this sample are more than 50,000 distinct CDR3 sequences, with approximately 25% of them counted one time only. Together, the top ten hold approximately 5.3% of the sample.

The rearrangement joined TRBV7-9 to TRBJ2-1, and 8 junctional nucleotides match TRBD1. Sequenced here: PBMCs, sampled before treatment. The sequence derives from a male donor with prostate cancer. This receptor has the CDR3 CATDRVSSYNEQFF. Read as DNA, the sequence is TGTGCCACGGACAGGGTCAGCTCCTACAATGAGCAGTTCTTC.